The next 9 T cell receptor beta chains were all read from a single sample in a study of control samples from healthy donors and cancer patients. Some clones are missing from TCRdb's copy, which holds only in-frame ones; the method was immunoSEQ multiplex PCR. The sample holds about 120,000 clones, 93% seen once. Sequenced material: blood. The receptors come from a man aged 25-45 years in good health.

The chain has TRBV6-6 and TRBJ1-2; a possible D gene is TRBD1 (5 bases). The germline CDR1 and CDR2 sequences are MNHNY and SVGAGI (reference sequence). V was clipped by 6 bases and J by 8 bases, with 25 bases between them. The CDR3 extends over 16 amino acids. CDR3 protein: CASSSKNQGLIRGYTF. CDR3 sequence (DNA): TGTGCCAGCAGCTCTAAAAATCAGGGTCTTATACGGGGCTACACCTTC.

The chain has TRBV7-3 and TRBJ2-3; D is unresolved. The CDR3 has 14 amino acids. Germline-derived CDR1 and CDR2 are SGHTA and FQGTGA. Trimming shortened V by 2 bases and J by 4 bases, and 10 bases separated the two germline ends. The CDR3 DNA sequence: TGTGCCAGCAGCTTAGGTAGGGCTTCAGATACGCAGTATTTT. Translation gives CASSLGRASDTQYF.

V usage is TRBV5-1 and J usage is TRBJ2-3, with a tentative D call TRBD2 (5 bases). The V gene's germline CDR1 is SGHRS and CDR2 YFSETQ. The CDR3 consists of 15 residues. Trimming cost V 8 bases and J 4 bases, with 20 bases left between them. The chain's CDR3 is CASAVEGIGPDTQYF. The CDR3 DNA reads TGCGCCAGTGCTGTAGAGGGAATTGGGCCAGATACGCAGTATTTT. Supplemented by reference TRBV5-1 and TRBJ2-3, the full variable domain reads KAGVTQTPRYLIKTRGQQVTLSCSPISGHRSVSWYQQTPGQGLQFLFEYFSETQRNKGNFPGRFSGRQFSNSRSEMNVSTLELGDSALYLCASAVEGIGPDTQYFGPGTRLTVL.

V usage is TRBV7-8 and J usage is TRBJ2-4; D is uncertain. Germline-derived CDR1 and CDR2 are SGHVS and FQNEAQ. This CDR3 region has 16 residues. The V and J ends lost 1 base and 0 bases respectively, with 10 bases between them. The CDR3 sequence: CASSLGSTLAKNIQYF. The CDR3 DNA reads TGTGCCAGCAGCTTAGGCAGCACACTAGCCAAAAACATTCAGTACTTC.

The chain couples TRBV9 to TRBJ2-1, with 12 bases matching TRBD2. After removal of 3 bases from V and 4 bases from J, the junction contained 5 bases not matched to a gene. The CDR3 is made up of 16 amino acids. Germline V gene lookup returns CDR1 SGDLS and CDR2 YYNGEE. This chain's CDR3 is CASSAGLAGGYNEQFF. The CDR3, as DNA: TGTGCCAGCAGCGCTGGGCTAGCGGGGGGGTACAATGAGCAGTTCTTC.

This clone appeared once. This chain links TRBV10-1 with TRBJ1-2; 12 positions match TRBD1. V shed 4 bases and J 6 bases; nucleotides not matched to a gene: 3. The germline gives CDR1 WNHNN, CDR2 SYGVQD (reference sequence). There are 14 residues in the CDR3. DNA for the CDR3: TGCGCCAGCAGTGCTGGGACAGGGGGCGATGGCTACACCTTC. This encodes CASSAGTGGDGYTF.

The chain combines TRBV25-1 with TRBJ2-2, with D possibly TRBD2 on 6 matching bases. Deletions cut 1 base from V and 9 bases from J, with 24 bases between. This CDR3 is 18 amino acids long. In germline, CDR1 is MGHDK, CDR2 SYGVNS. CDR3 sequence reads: CASSESFPGTLSIRELFF. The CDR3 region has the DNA TGTGCCAGCAGTGAATCGTTCCCTGGGACTCTAAGCATCCGGGAGCTGTTTTTT.

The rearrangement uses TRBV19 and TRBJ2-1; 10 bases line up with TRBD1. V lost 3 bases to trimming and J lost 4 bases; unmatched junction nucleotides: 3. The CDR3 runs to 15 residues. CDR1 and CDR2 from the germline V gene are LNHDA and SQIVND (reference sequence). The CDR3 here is CASSMAGQGYNEQFF. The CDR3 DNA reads TGTGCCAGTAGTATGGCGGGACAGGGGTACAATGAGCAGTTCTTC.

The CDR3 DNA reads as TGTGCCAGCAGCCGACAGGGGGCGGTAGGGGAAAAACTGTTTTTT. It encodes CASSRQGAVGEKLFF. This sequence joins TRBV28 and TRBJ1-4; 10 bases align to TRBD1. From germline, CDR1 is MDHEN and CDR2 SYDVKM. The ends lost 6 bases at V and 8 bases at J; junction bases unmatched: 9. The CDR3 length is 15 residues.